A single sample gave rise to the 18 T cell receptor beta chains below, sequenced in a study of blood T cell repertoires in COVID-19. Sequencing was performed with immunoSEQ multiplex PCR; in TCRdb, only in-frame clones are kept and a portion is missing. The sample shows 95,000 to 150,000 clones, around 87% of them seen only once. The material sequenced was peripheral blood. Receptors originate from a woman aged 65 to 85 with acute or convalescent COVID-19.

The rearrangement joins TRBV7-9 to TRBJ1-5; 9 bases line up with TRBD1. J gave up 7 bases and V 6 bases, and 4 bases lay outside the gene matches. The CDR3 loop spans 13 amino acids. Germline loops: CDR1 SEHNR, CDR2 FQNEAQ (reference sequence). The CDR3 DNA reads as TGTGCCAGCAGTGGGACAGGGAACCAGCCCCAGCATTTT. It encodes CASSGTGNQPQHF.

The chain combines TRBV12-3 or TRBV12-4 with TRBJ2-5, with no clear D. Trimming removed 6 bases from V and 3 bases from J, with 11 bases in between. CDR3 size: 13 residues. The CDR3 reads CASSKHMEETQYF. The CDR3 DNA follows: TGTGCCAGCAGCAAACACATGGAAGAGACCCAGTACTTC.

J is TRBJ1-6 and V is TRBV14; D gene ambiguous. The V end lost 1 base, the J end lost 8 bases, and 3 bases lay between the germline ends. The CDR3 consists of 12 residues. Germline V CDR1 and CDR2: SGHDN, FVKESK. CDR3 bases: TGTGCCAGCAGCCAAGGGCATTCACCCCTCCACTTT. The encoded protein is CASSQGHSPLHF.

This chain joins TRBV30 and TRBJ1-2; 10 bases are a match to TRBD1. V was clipped by 5 bases and J by 8 bases; unmatched bases: 14. CDR3 size: 15 residues. Germline values: CDR1 GTSNPN, CDR2 SVGIG (reference sequence). CDR3 DNA sequence: TGTGCCTGGGGGGCACCCCAGACAGGGGGCTGGGGCTACACCTTC. This encodes CAWGAPQTGGWGYTF.

The V gene is TRBV9, the J gene TRBJ2-2; a weak D match, TRBD1 (6 bases). V dropped 2 bases and J dropped 1 base, with 12 bases sitting between them. Germline V lookup: CDR1 SGDLS, CDR2 YYNGEE. The CDR3 length is 16 residues. The CDR3 DNA is TGTGCCAGCAGCGTGGGGACATTTATGAACACCGGGGAGCTGTTTTTT. It translates to CASSVGTFMNTGELFF.

V is TRBV7-9 and J is TRBJ2-1; 9 bases agree with TRBD2. CDR1 SEHNR and CDR2 FQNEAQ come from the germline V gene (reference sequence). Unmatched junction bases numbered 4, after V lost 0 bases and J lost 4 bases. The CDR3 is 16 amino acids. The CDR3: CASSLALAGRYNEQFF. CDR3 coding DNA: TGTGCCAGCAGCTTAGCGCTAGCGGGGAGATACAATGAGCAGTTCTTC.

This chain joins TRBV7-9 and TRBJ2-7; 9 bases line up with TRBD1. This CDR3 is 12 amino acids long. With V trimmed by 5 bases and J by 7 bases, 3 bases remained unmatched. Per the germline V gene, CDR1 is SEHNR and CDR2 is FQNEAQ (reference sequence). CDR3: CASSPDRGEQYF. CDR3 bases: TGTGCCAGCAGCCCGGACAGGGGTGAGCAGTACTTC.

This chain uses TRBV19 with TRBJ1-1; 9 positions match TRBD1. Unmatched junction bases numbered 1, after V lost 6 bases and J lost 8 bases. Germline-derived CDR1 and CDR2 are LNHDA and SQIVND (reference sequence). The CDR3 contains 11 residues. In DNA form, the CDR3 reads TGTGCCAGTAGGGACAGGGGCGAAGCTTTCTTT. Translating gives CASRDRGEAFF.

This clone has a single count. The chain carries TRBV10-3 and TRBJ1-2; D remains ambiguous. The V end lost 0 bases, the J end lost 4 bases, and 6 bases lay between the germline ends. Germline V gene data show CDR1 as ENHRY and CDR2 as SYGVKD. There are 13 residues in the CDR3. This CDR3 reads CAISESLFYGYTF. CDR3 DNA sequence: TGTGCCATCAGTGAGTCTCTTTTCTATGGCTACACCTTC.

V and J are TRBV2 and TRBJ2-5; 9 bases agree with TRBD2. CDR3 size: 17 residues. V was clipped by 8 bases and J by 4 bases; unmatched bases: 17. Germline assignment: CDR1 SNHLY and CDR2 FYNNEI. The CDR3 nucleotides are TGTGCCAGCCTCGACGCGGGTATTAGCGGGGGATTAGAGACCCAGTACTTC. Its translation: CASLDAGISGGLETQYF.

This clone has just one count. V gene TRBV19 combines with J gene TRBJ1-2, with D possibly being TRBD1 (5 bases). CDR3 length: 15 amino acids. Germline loops: CDR1 LNHDA, CDR2 SQIVND (reference sequence). V lost 5 bases to trimming and J lost 7 bases, with 20 bases between them. CDR3 in DNA: TGTGCCAGTAGTTGGAGCTTTTCGGGGGAAGGTGGCTACACCTTC. Its protein is CASSWSFSGEGGYTF.

The rearrangement joins TRBV9 to TRBJ1-6; the D is unclear. The CDR3 runs 14 residues. Germline V gene data show CDR1 as SGDLS and CDR2 as YYNGEE. Trimming cost V 0 bases and J 7 bases, with 8 bases left between them. This chain's CDR3 is CASSVVAENSPLHF. The DNA for the CDR3 is TGTGCCAGCAGCGTAGTGGCAGAAAATTCACCCCTCCACTTT.

The chain combines TRBV14 with TRBJ2-7; D is perhaps TRBD2 (6 bases). Trimming removed 6 bases from V and 10 bases from J, with 16 bases in between. This CDR3 has 12 amino acids. Germline V gene sequence: CDR1 SGHDN, CDR2 FVKESK. This CDR3 reads CASSGWDLAQYF. CDR3 nucleotides: TGTGCCAGCAGTGGGTGGGACTTGGCCCAGTACTTC.

The chain employs TRBV6-2 or TRBV6-3 and TRBJ1-1, with D unresolved. CDR3 size: 14 residues. Germline values: CDR1 MNHEY, CDR2 SVGEGT. Trimming pared 1 base from V and 2 bases from J, leaving 8 bases between. CDR3 in amino acids: CASSYLASNTEAFF. The DNA for the CDR3 is TGTGCCAGCAGTTACTTAGCAAGCAACACTGAAGCTTTCTTT.

The chain is built from TRBV5-1 and TRBJ1-6, with 11 nucleotides matching TRBD1. CDR3 length: 15 residues. V lost 4 bases to trimming and J lost 6 bases; unmatched junction nucleotides: 3. The V gene's germline CDR1 is SGHRS and CDR2 YFSETQ. The CDR3 DNA follows: TGCGCCAGCAGCAAAGGGACAGGGGGTAATTCACCCCTCCACTTT. This encodes CASSKGTGGNSPLHF. Using reference TRBV5-1 and TRBJ1-6 for the parts outside the CDR3, the full variable domain is KAGVTQTPRYLIKTRGQQVTLSCSPISGHRSVSWYQQTPGQGLQFLFEYFSETQRNKGNFPGRFSGRQFSNSRSEMNVSTLELGDSALYLCASSKGTGGNSPLHFGNGTRLTVT.

The chain joins TRBV12-3 or TRBV12-4 to TRBJ1-1; D ambiguous. Trimming stripped 6 bases from V and 4 bases from J, with 3 bases between. This CDR3 spans 10 amino acids. This chain's CDR3 is CASSLTEAFF. The CDR3 DNA follows: TGTGCCAGCAGCCTCACTGAAGCTTTCTTT.

This clone was picked up a small number of times. This CDR3 reads CASSLGRTSGISTDTQYF. The CDR3 DNA sequence: TGTGCCAGCAGCTTAGGTAGGACTAGCGGTATTAGCACAGATACGCAGTATTTT. J is TRBJ2-3 and V is TRBV11-2; 10 bases line up with TRBD2. CDR1 is SGHAT, CDR2 FQNNGV, per germline. The CDR3 covers 18 residues. V was pared by 1 base and J by 0 bases, with 7 bases of the junction left unmatched.

The rearrangement uses TRBV5-4 and TRBJ2-5; tentative D call: TRBD1 (6 bases). This CDR3 contains 15 residues. The germline CDR1 and CDR2 sequences are SGHNT and YYREEE (reference sequence). V was clipped by 4 bases and J by 1 base, with 14 bases between them. The CDR3 sequence: CASSPRGVTQETQYF. In nucleotides, the CDR3 is TGTGCCAGCAGCCCCAGGGGCGTGACCCAAGAGACCCAGTACTTC.